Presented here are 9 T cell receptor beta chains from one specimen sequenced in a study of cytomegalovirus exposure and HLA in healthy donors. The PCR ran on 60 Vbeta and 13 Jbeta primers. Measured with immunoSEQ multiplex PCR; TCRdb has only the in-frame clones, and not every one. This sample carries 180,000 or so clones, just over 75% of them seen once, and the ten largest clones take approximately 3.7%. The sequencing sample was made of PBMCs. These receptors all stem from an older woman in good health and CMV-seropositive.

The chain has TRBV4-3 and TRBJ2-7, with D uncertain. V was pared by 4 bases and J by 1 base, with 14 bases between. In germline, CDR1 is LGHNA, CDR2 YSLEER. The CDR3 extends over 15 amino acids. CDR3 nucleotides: TGCGCCAGCAGCCCCAGGTTTGGCTCGTCCTACGAGCAGTACTTC. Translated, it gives CASSPRFGSSYEQYF.

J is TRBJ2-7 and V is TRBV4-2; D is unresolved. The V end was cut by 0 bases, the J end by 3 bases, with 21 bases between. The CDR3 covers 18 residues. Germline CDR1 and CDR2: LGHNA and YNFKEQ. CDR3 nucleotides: TGTGCCAGCAGCCAAGATCTCCACAACCCCCCCCTTTACTACGAGCAGTACTTC. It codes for CASSQDLHNPPLYYEQYF.

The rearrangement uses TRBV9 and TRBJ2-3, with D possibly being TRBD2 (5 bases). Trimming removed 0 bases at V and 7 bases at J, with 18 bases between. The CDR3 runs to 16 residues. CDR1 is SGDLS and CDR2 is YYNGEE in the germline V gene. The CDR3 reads CASSVVSLTTPNTQYF. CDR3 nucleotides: TGTGCCAGCAGCGTAGTAAGTCTGACTACCCCCAATACGCAGTATTTT.

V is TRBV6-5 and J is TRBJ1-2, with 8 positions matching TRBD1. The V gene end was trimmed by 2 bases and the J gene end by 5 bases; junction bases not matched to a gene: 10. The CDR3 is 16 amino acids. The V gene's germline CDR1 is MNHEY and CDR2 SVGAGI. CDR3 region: CASSYASDRAAYGYTF. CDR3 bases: TGTGCCAGCAGTTACGCATCGGACAGGGCGGCTTATGGCTACACCTTC.

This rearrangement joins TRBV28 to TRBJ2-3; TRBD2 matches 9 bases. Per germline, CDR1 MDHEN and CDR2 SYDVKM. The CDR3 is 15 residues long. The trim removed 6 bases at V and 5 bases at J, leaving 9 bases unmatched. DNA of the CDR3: TGTGCCAGCAGCGGGACTAGCTCGGGAAAAGATACGCAGTATTTT. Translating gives CASSGTSSGKDTQYF.

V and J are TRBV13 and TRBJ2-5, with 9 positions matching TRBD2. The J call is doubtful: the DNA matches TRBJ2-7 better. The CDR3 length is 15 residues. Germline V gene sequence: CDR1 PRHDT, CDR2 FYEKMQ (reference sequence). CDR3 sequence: CASSLALAGNYEQYF. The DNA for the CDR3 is TGTGCCAGCAGCTTAGCGCTAGCGGGGAACTACGAGCAGTACTTC.

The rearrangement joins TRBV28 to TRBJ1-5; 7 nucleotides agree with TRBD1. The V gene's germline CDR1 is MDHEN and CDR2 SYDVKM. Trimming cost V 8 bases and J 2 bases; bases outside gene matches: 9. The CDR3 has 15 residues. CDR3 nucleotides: TGTGCCAGCGGAGAAATTACAGGGGGCAATCAGCCCCAGCATTTT. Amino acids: CASGEITGGNQPQHF.

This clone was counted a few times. CDR3 sequence (DNA): TGTGCCACCCAGGGTAGGGACAGGGGTTACACCGGGGAGCTGTTTTTT. It yields the protein CATQGRDRGYTGELFF. V usage is TRBV27 and J usage is TRBJ2-2, with 10 nucleotides matching TRBD1. V was pared by 10 bases and J by 3 bases, with 11 bases of the junction left unmatched. The CDR3 consists of 16 residues. Looked up from germline, CDR1 is MNHEY and CDR2 is SMNVEV (reference sequence).

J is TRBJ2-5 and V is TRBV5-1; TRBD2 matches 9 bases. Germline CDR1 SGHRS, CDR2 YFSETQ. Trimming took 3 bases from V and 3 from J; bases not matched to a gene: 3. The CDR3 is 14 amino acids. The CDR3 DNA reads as TGCGCCAGCAGCTCGGGCGGGGGGGAAGAGACCCAGTACTTC. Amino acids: CASSSGGGEETQYF.